Shown below are 13 T cell receptor beta chains from a single sample sequenced in a study of OX40 agonist ivuxolimab in advanced cancers. Repertoires were generated with immunoSEQ multiplex PCR, while TCRdb's copy carries only in-frame clones and drops some. The repertoire holds 20,000 to 25,000 clones, with more than 65% as singletons. The sample here was CD4+ or CD8+ T cells sorted from blood, taken in a trial of the OX40 agonist ivuxolimab. These receptor sequences come from an adult with an advanced solid tumor such as melanoma, head and neck, liver or kidney cancer.

The chain is built from TRBV27 and TRBJ1-6; TRBD1 might be the D (5 bases). This CDR3 has 15 amino acids. Germline values: CDR1 MNHEY, CDR2 SMNVEV (reference sequence). Trimming cost V 2 bases and J 2 bases, with 7 bases left between them. The CDR3 bases are TGTGCCAGCAGTTTAAGGGACCCCTATAATTCACCCCTCCACTTT. It specifies CASSLRDPYNSPLHF.

The CDR3 bases are TGTGCCAGCAGCTTAGTGAAGCGGGGGGGGTACAATGAGCAGTTCTTC. Its protein is CASSLVKRGGYNEQFF. This sequence joins TRBV7-2 and TRBJ2-1; 10 nucleotides line up with TRBD2. This CDR3 is built from 16 residues. J was trimmed by 4 bases and V by 1 base; bases with no gene match: 4. Germline CDR1 is SGHTA and CDR2 is FQGNSA.

The chain has TRBV4-3 and TRBJ1-6; no reliable D call. Per germline, CDR1 LGHNA and CDR2 YSLEER. With 10 bases removed from V and 5 bases from J, the gap between germline ends came to 18 bases. The CDR3 sequence is 15 residues long. The CDR3 DNA sequence: TGCGCCACCCGACCCAACTATAGGGATAATTCACCCCTCCACTTT. Amino acids: CATRPNYRDNSPLHF.

The CDR3 DNA is TGTGCCAGCAGCTTCCCCGGAGCGGGAACTGAAGCTTTCTTT. It translates to CASSFPGAGTEAFF. This chain links TRBV11-2 with TRBJ1-1, with unresolved D. CDR1 SGHAT and CDR2 FQNNGV come from the germline V gene. Trimming took off 3 bases at V and 5 bases at J, with 13 bases between the two ends. This CDR3 is 14 amino acids long.

The CDR3 is CASSVRAGELFF. The DNA for the CDR3 is TGTGCCAGCAGTGTTAGGGCCGGGGAGCTGTTTTTT. This sequence joins TRBV6-5 and TRBJ2-2; unclear D gene. With 5 bases removed from V and 6 bases from J, the gap between germline ends came to 7 bases. The V gene's germline CDR1 is MNHEY and CDR2 SVGAGI. The CDR3 runs 12 residues.

By its share, this clone is medium-sized. The chain has TRBV18 and TRBJ1-4; D possibly corresponds to TRBD1 (5 bases). The CDR3 contains 16 residues. Germline CDR1 KGHSH, CDR2 LQKENI. V shed 4 bases and J shed 5 bases, with 17 bases lying between them. This CDR3 reads CASSLPGRVGNEKLFF. The CDR3 bases are TGTGCCAGCTCACTCCCGGGCAGGGTCGGGAATGAAAAACTGTTTTTT.

The J gene is TRBJ1-1, the V gene TRBV29-1, with 9 bases lining up with TRBD1. CDR3 length: 15 amino acids. V was pared by 2 bases and J by 3 bases, with 7 bases of the junction left unmatched. Germline V gene sequence: CDR1 SQVTM, CDR2 ANQGSEA. The CDR3, as DNA: TGCAGCGTTGAAACACTAGACAGGGGGTACACTGAAGCTTTCTTT. This sequence encodes CSVETLDRGYTEAFF. The entire variable domain, with the rest obtained from reference TRBV29-1 and TRBJ1-1, is as follows: SAVISQKPSRDICQRGTSLTIQCQVDSQVTMMFWYRQQPGQSLTLIATANQGSEATYESGFVIDKFPISRPNLTFSTLTVSNMSPEDSSIYLCSVETLDRGYTEAFFGQGTRLTVV.

V gene TRBV19 combines with J gene TRBJ1-3, with a weak D call TRBD1 (5 bases). Germline CDR1 LNHDA, CDR2 SQIVND (reference sequence). Trimming pared 3 bases from V and 0 bases from J, leaving 9 bases between. This CDR3 is 15 amino acids long. The DNA of the CDR3 is TGTGCCAGTAGTATCCCCAGGGACTCTGGAAACACCATATATTTT. Translation gives CASSIPRDSGNTIYF.

The V gene is TRBV7-9, the J gene TRBJ2-2; possible D gene TRBD1, 6 bases. CDR1 is SEHNR and CDR2 is FQNEAQ in the germline V gene (reference sequence). CDR3 length equals 15 residues. The V and J ends lost 3 bases and 2 bases respectively, with 10 bases between them. CDR3 sequence: CASSFPDRNTGELFF. CDR3 sequence (DNA): TGTGCCAGCAGCTTTCCGGACAGAAACACCGGGGAGCTGTTTTTT.

The chain joins TRBV19 to TRBJ1-5, with D maybe TRBD1 (5 bases). CDR1 and CDR2 from the germline V gene are LNHDA and SQIVND (reference sequence). Trimming cost V 3 bases and J 0 bases, with 12 bases left between them. This CDR3 has 16 residues. The CDR3 loop is CASSMRQPYSNQPQHF. CDR3 nucleotides: TGTGCCAGTAGTATGAGACAGCCCTATAGCAATCAGCCCCAGCATTTT.

This clone was recorded once. This chain links TRBV13 with TRBJ1-2; 8 positions agree with TRBD1. Per the germline V gene, CDR1 is PRHDT and CDR2 is FYEKMQ (reference sequence). Trimming took 5 bases from V and 7 from J; bases not matched to a gene: 9. The CDR3 spans 14 residues. The CDR3 spells CASSPSDRVSGYTF. Written as DNA, the CDR3 is TGTGCCAGCAGCCCGTCGGACAGGGTTTCTGGCTACACCTTC.

The chain has TRBV27 and TRBJ2-7; D gene unclear. Trimming shortened V by 0 bases and J by 1 base, and 7 bases separated the two germline ends. Germline values: CDR1 MNHEY, CDR2 SMNVEV (reference sequence). The CDR3 contains 14 residues. The CDR3 reads CASSLSVSSYEQYF. As DNA, the CDR3 is TGTGCCAGCAGTTTATCGGTCAGTTCCTACGAGCAGTACTTC.

V is TRBV5-1 and J is TRBJ2-7, with D possibly being TRBD2 (6 bases). The CDR3 has 15 amino acids. Per the germline V gene, CDR1 is SGHRS and CDR2 is YFSETQ. V lost 4 bases and J 3 bases, leaving 17 bases between the germline ends. CDR3 DNA: TGCGCCAGCAGCCTCGAGTTGGGAGGCGGCTACGAGCAGTACTTC. It encodes CASSLELGGGYEQYF.